Following are 28 T cell receptor beta chains from one sample sequenced in a study of blood T cell repertoires in COVID-19. The table came from immunoSEQ multiplex PCR; TCRdb's copy has only in-frame clones and leaves some out. The sample gives 95,000 to 120,000 clones, 85% of which show up once; approximately 13% is in the top ten. Input material: peripheral blood. Receptor source: a human donor in a cohort sampled during active COVID-19.

This clone showed up just once. This chain joins TRBV7-2 and TRBJ2-7; 7 nucleotides align to TRBD2. Germline values: CDR1 SGHTA, CDR2 FQGNSA. V shed 2 bases and J 5 bases; nucleotides not matched to a gene: 15. The CDR3 extends over 17 amino acids. CDR3: CASSLFGRGAGLNEQYF. CDR3 bases: TGTGCCAGCAGCTTATTCGGGCGGGGAGCGGGGCTTAACGAGCAGTACTTC.

V gene TRBV6-6 combines with J gene TRBJ1-2; perhaps TRBD1 as D (5 bases). The germline gives CDR1 MNHNY, CDR2 SVGAGI (reference sequence). V lost 0 bases, J lost 4 bases, and 12 bases lay in between. There are 15 residues in the CDR3. CDR3 sequence (DNA): TGTGCCAGCAGTTACTCAGGGGCCATGGTCTATGGCTACACCTTC. As protein: CASSYSGAMVYGYTF.

CDR3: CASTPPGPGGNTEAFF. CDR3 in DNA: TGTGCCAGCACCCCCCCAGGCCCAGGAGGGAACACTGAAGCTTTCTTT. The genes are TRBV9 and TRBJ1-1; D is unresolved. The germline CDR1 and CDR2 sequences are SGDLS and YYNGEE. The CDR3 covers 16 residues. Trimming left V 6 bases short and J 1 base short, with 19 bases between.

The V gene is TRBV7-2, the J gene TRBJ2-7, with 7 bases identical to TRBD2. V dropped 2 bases and J dropped 4; count of bases not matched to a gene: 8. The CDR3 has 15 amino acids. Germline-derived CDR1 and CDR2 are SGHTA and FQGNSA. CDR3 DNA: TGTGCCAGCAGCTTATCACGCGGGGGATTTTACGAGCAGTACTTC. It is translated as CASSLSRGGFYEQYF.

V gene TRBV5-1 combines with J gene TRBJ2-1, with a tentative D call TRBD1 (6 bases). Trimming took 5 bases from V and 7 from J, leaving 22 bases between them. The CDR3 is made up of 16 amino acids. Germline CDR1 reads SGHRS; CDR2 reads YFSETQ. CDR3 sequence reads: CASRSVQGYQLNEQFF. The CDR3 region has the DNA TGCGCCAGCAGAAGCGTACAGGGATACCAATTAAATGAGCAGTTCTTC.

This clone was seen a few times. V is TRBV15 and J is TRBJ2-1, with D tentatively TRBD1 (6 bases). V lost 6 bases, J lost 3 bases, and 12 bases lay in between. This CDR3 spans 14 amino acids. CDR1 is LNHNV, CDR2 YYDKDF, per germline (reference sequence). In DNA, the CDR3 is TGTGCCACCAGATCCCGGACAGTCTACAATGAGCAGTTCTTC. Its translation: CATRSRTVYNEQFF.

With regard to this clone: Other DNA sequences from this sample encode an identical CDR3 as well. V is TRBV2 and J is TRBJ1-2; TRBD1 matches at 7 bases. V shed 8 bases, J shed 2 bases, and the junction held 2 bases outside the gene matches. Per germline, CDR1 SNHLY and CDR2 FYNNEI. The CDR3 has 12 amino acids. The DNA for the CDR3 is TGTGCCAGCCGGACAGGCAACTATGGCTACACCTTC. Translated: CASRTGNYGYTF.

This clone was observed a single time. The same CDR3 arises from other DNA sequences in this sample as well. The genes are TRBV9 and TRBJ2-3; the D is unclear. Germline CDR1 reads SGDLS; CDR2 reads YYNGEE. V lost 1 base and J lost 0, with 6 bases in between. The CDR3 covers 14 residues. The CDR3 DNA is TGTGCCAGCAGCGTATCGACTAGCACAGATACGCAGTATTTT. This gives the protein CASSVSTSTDTQYF. The variable domain in full, with the rest retrieved from reference TRBV9 and TRBJ2-3, is DSGVTQTPKHLITATGQRVTLRCSPRSGDLSVYWYQQSLDQGLQFLIQYYNGEERAKGNILERFSAQQFPDLHSELNLSSLELGDSALYFCASSVSTSTDTQYFGPGTRLTVL.

The J gene is TRBJ2-5, the V gene TRBV6-2 or TRBV6-3; 10 bases align to TRBD2. The CDR3 is 20 amino acids. V lost 2 bases, J lost 4 bases, and 19 bases stayed unmatched. Germline values: CDR1 MNHEY, CDR2 SVGEGT. The CDR3 region has the DNA TGTGCCAGCAGTTACCCCCTGATAGCGGGGGGCACGGTTGGTTTAGAGACCCAGTACTTC. This gives the protein CASSYPLIAGGTVGLETQYF.

The chain is built from TRBV27 and TRBJ2-7, with 7 bases fitting TRBD1. This CDR3 region has 13 residues. Germline loops: CDR1 MNHEY, CDR2 SMNVEV (reference sequence). The junction had 2 bases not matched to a gene; V was cut back by 3 bases and J by 3 bases. CDR3: CASSFYRGYEQYF. DNA of the CDR3: TGTGCCAGCAGTTTTTACAGGGGCTACGAGCAGTACTTC.

This clone was counted between two and nine times. The J gene is TRBJ1-3, the V gene TRBV4-2; no reliable D call. The CDR3 length is 17 residues. CDR1 is LGHNA and CDR2 is YNFKEQ in the germline V gene. Trimming removed 4 bases at V and 1 base at J, with 17 bases between. The CDR3 DNA sequence: TGTGCCAGCAGCCTAGCCGAGGAGTTCGCTTCTGGAAACACCATATATTTT. Its translation: CASSLAEEFASGNTIYF.

This sequence joins TRBV2 and TRBJ2-1, with 11 bases lining up with TRBD2. Germline-derived CDR1 and CDR2 are SNHLY and FYNNEI. V was pared by 5 bases and J by 5 bases, with 5 bases of the junction left unmatched. The CDR3 has 15 residues. The CDR3 DNA sequence: TGTGCCAGCAGTCCTAGCGGGGGGACGAACAATGAGCAGTTCTTC. Translated, it gives CASSPSGGTNNEQFF.

This clone was recorded a few times. The gene calls are TRBV6-5 and TRBJ1-1; possible D gene TRBD1, 6 bases. CDR1 is MNHEY and CDR2 is SVGAGI in the germline V gene. V lost 6 bases, J lost 0 bases, and 11 bases lay in between. This CDR3 has 14 residues. The chain's CDR3 is CASRRTAMNTEAFF. The CDR3 region has the DNA TGTGCCAGCAGGAGGACAGCTATGAACACTGAAGCTTTCTTT.

The chain links TRBV4-1 to TRBJ2-1; 11 bases agree with TRBD2. Germline loops: CDR1 MGHRA, CDR2 YSYEKL. The CDR3 is 15 amino acids. Trimming took 4 bases from V and 6 from J; bases not matched to a gene: 5. CDR3: CASSRGLAGSNEQFF. The CDR3 DNA is TGCGCCAGCAGCCGCGGACTAGCGGGTTCCAATGAGCAGTTCTTC.

In regard to this clone: The junction differs from germline at one of its ends, possibly a read error. V is TRBV7-6 and J is TRBJ2-2; 8 nucleotides agree with TRBD1. CDR1 is SGHVS and CDR2 is FNYEAQ in the germline V gene. This CDR3 spans 12 amino acids. The DNA of the CDR3 is TGTGCCAGCAGCTTAGAAACAGGGGGGCTGTTTTTT. This encodes CASSLETGGLFF.

The chain is built from TRBV7-8 and TRBJ1-6, with 9 bases identical to TRBD1. The CDR3 has 15 amino acids. V gave up 10 bases and J gave up 9 bases; unmatched junction bases: 13. Germline lookup yields CDR1 SGHVS and CDR2 FQNEAQ. CDR3 bases: TGTGCCATCTCAACAGGGGGCGGAGTAGGTTCACCCCTCCACTTT. It translates to CAISTGGGVGSPLHF.

The V call is TRBV5-5, the J call TRBJ1-4; 9 positions agree with TRBD1. J lost 0 bases, V lost 0 bases, and 3 bases had no gene match. Germline loops: CDR1 SGHKS, CDR2 YYEKEE (reference sequence). The CDR3 contains 17 residues. The CDR3 region has the DNA TGTGCCAGCAGCTTGGTCAGACAGGGGGCAACTAATGAAAAACTGTTTTTT. This sequence encodes CASSLVRQGATNEKLFF.

This chain joins TRBV5-5 and TRBJ2-3; TRBD1 might be the D (5 bases). Germline CDR1 is SGHKS and CDR2 is YYEKEE (reference sequence). The CDR3 spans 15 residues. The germline V and J ends were trimmed by 2 bases and 4 bases, with 14 bases remaining between them. The CDR3 sequence is CASSLGPGYADTQYF. CDR3 DNA: TGTGCCAGCAGCTTAGGGCCAGGGTACGCAGATACGCAGTATTTT.

The chain recombines TRBV7-2 with TRBJ1-5; TRBD1 might be the D (5 bases). Germline V gene sequence: CDR1 SGHTA, CDR2 FQGNSA. V lost 6 bases and J lost 2, with 14 bases in between. This CDR3 spans 15 amino acids. The CDR3: CASSRRGGRNQPQHF. The CDR3, as DNA: TGTGCCAGCAGTCGCCGGGGGGGTCGCAATCAGCCCCAGCATTTT.

V and J are TRBV12-3 or TRBV12-4 and TRBJ1-1; possible D gene TRBD1, 5 bases. Trimming removed 5 bases from V and 6 bases from J, with 13 bases in between. The CDR3 has 13 residues. The CDR3 DNA is TGTGCCAGCAGTCCCAGGGTCAGCTCTGAAGCTTTCTTT. It encodes CASSPRVSSEAFF.

The V gene is TRBV4-3, the J gene TRBJ2-6; TRBD1 might be the D (5 bases). From germline, CDR1 is LGHNA and CDR2 YSLEER. The V end was cut by 8 bases, the J end by 1 base, with 9 bases between. This CDR3 comprises 14 residues. The CDR3 sequence: CASSPGSGANVLTF. The CDR3 nucleotides read TGCGCCAGCTCTCCAGGGTCTGGGGCCAACGTCCTGACTTTC.

The V call is TRBV11-2, the J call TRBJ1-2; 7 positions agree with TRBD1. The ends lost 2 bases at V and 3 bases at J; junction bases unmatched: 18. CDR3 length equals 19 residues. Per germline, CDR1 SGHAT and CDR2 FQNNGV. The CDR3 sequence: CASSLSQLITGTEDYGYTF. The CDR3 DNA reads as TGTGCCAGCAGCTTATCCCAACTTATTACCGGGACAGAGGACTATGGCTACACCTTC.

The V gene is TRBV9, the J gene TRBJ1-2; possible D gene TRBD1, 5 bases. This CDR3 has 15 amino acids. Trimming removed 0 bases from V and 6 bases from J, with 15 bases in between. CDR1 is SGDLS, CDR2 YYNGEE, per germline. In nucleotides, the CDR3 is TGTGCCAGCAGCGTAGGCCCAGGCAGGGCGGATGGCTACACCTTC. Encoded protein: CASSVGPGRADGYTF.

The chain links TRBV6-5 to TRBJ2-1, with a tentative D call TRBD1 (5 bases). Trimming removed 7 bases from V and 3 bases from J, with 13 bases in between. CDR1 is MNHEY and CDR2 is SVGAGI in the germline V gene. CDR3 length equals 14 residues. The CDR3 reads CASNRGRDYNEQFF. The CDR3 nucleotides read TGTGCCAGCAATAGGGGAAGAGACTACAATGAGCAGTTCTTC.

This clone appeared a few times. V usage is TRBV6-2 or TRBV6-3 and J usage is TRBJ1-5; D gene uncertain. Per the germline V gene, CDR1 is MNHEY and CDR2 is SVGEGT. V gave up 3 bases and J gave up 4 bases, with 10 bases separating them. The CDR3 has 14 amino acids. CDR3 residues: CASSYPGYNQPQHF. Here the CDR3 DNA reads TGTGCCAGCAGTTATCCGGGGTATAATCAGCCCCAGCATTTT.

The genes are TRBV10-3 and TRBJ2-1, with 11 bases matching TRBD1. This CDR3 is 16 amino acids long. Per germline, CDR1 ENHRY and CDR2 SYGVKD. The V and J ends lost 5 bases and 3 bases, in that order; junction bases with no gene match: 6. The CDR3 sequence: CAISRRDRGFYNEQFF. DNA for the CDR3: TGTGCCATCAGTCGCCGGGACAGGGGGTTCTACAATGAGCAGTTCTTC.

This rearrangement joins TRBV27 to TRBJ2-1; TRBD1 agrees at 10 bases. With V trimmed by 7 bases and J by 9 bases, 9 bases remained unmatched. This CDR3 comprises 14 residues. CDR1 MNHEY and CDR2 SMNVEV come from the germline V gene (reference sequence). The DNA for the CDR3 is TGTGCCAGCATCCGGGACAGGGGACTCGGTGAGCAGTTCTTC. Translation gives CASIRDRGLGEQFF.

The chain uses TRBV30 and TRBJ1-5, with 8 bases identical to TRBD1. Germline V lookup: CDR1 GTSNPN, CDR2 SVGIG (reference sequence). The CDR3 runs to 16 residues. The trim removed 0 bases at V and 6 bases at J, leaving 10 bases unmatched. The CDR3 protein is CAWSVRPDREVQPQHF. CDR3 bases: TGTGCCTGGAGTGTCCGTCCGGACAGGGAGGTTCAGCCCCAGCATTTT. The whole variable domain, remainder taken from reference TRBV30 and TRBJ1-5, is SQTIHQWPATLVQPVGSPLSLECTVEGTSNPNLYWYRQAAGRGLQLLFYSVGIGQISSEVPQNLSASRPQDRQFILSSKKLLLSDSGFYLCAWSVRPDREVQPQHFGDGTRLSIL.